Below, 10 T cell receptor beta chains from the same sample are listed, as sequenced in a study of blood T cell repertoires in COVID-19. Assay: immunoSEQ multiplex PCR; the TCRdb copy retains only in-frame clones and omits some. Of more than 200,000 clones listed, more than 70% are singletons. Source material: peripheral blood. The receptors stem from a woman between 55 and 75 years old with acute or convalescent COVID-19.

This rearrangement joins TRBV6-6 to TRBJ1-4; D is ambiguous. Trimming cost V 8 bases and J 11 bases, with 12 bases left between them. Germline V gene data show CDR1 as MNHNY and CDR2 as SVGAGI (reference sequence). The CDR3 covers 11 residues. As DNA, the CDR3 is TGTGCCAGCGGCAACCTCCAGAAACTGTTTTTT. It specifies CASGNLQKLFF.

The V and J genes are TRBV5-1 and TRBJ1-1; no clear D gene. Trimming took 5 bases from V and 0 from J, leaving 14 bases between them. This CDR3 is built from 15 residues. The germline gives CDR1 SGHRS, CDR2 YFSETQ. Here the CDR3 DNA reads TGCGCCAGCAGTTTCGGGGATCCATTGAACACTGAAGCTTTCTTT. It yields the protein CASSFGDPLNTEAFF.

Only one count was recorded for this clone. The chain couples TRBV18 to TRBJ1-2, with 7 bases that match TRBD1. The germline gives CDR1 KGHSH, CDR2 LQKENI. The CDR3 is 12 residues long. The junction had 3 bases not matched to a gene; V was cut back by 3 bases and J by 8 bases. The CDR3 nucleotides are TGTGCCAGCTCACCCGGGACAGCCGGCTACACCTTC. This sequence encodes CASSPGTAGYTF. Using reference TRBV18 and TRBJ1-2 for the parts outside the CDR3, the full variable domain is NAGVMQNPRHLVRRRGQEARLRCSPMKGHSHVYWYRQLPEEGLKFMVYLQKENIIDESGMPKERFSAEFPKEGPSILRIQQVVRGDSAAYFCASSPGTAGYTFGSGTRLTVV.

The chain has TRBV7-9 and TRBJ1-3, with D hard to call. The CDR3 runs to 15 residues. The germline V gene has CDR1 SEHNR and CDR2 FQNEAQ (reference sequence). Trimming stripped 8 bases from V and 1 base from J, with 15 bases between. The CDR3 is CASGPRMGSGNTIYF. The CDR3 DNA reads TGTGCCAGCGGGCCCCGGATGGGTTCTGGAAACACCATATATTTT.

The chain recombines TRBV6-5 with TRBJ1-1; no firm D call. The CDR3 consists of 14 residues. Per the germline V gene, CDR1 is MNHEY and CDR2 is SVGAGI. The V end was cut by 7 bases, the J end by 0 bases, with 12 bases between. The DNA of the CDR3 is TGTGCCAGCAAGAGACACAGCTTGAACACTGAAGCTTTCTTT. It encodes CASKRHSLNTEAFF.

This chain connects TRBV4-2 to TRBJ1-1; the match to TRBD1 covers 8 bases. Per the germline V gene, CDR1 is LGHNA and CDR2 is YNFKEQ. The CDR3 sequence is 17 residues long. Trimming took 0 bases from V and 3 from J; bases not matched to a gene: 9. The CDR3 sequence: CASSQDRTGRGYTEAFF. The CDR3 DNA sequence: TGTGCCAGCAGCCAAGATAGGACAGGGCGGGGGTACACTGAAGCTTTCTTT.

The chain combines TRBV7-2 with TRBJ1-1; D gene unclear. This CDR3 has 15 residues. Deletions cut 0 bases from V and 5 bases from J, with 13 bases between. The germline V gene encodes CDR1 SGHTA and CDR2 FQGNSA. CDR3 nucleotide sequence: TGTGCCAGCAGCTTAGCGAGGGTAGGATGGACTGAAGCTTTCTTT. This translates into CASSLARVGWTEAFF.

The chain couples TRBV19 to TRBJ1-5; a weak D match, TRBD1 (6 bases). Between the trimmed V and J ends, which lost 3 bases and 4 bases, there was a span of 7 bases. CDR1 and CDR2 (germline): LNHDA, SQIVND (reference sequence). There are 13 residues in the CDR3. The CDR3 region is CASSMRGNQPQHF. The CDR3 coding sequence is TGTGCCAGTAGTATGAGGGGGAATCAGCCCCAGCATTTT. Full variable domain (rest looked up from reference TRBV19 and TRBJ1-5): DGGITQSPKYLFRKEGQNVTLSCEQNLNHDAMYWYRQDPGQGLRLIYYSQIVNDFQKGDIAEGYSVSREKKESFPLTVTSAQKNPTAFYLCASSMRGNQPQHFGDGTRLSIL.

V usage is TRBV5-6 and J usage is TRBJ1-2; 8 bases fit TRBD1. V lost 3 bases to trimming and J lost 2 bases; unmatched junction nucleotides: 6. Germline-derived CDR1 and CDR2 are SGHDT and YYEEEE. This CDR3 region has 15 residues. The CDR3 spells CASSYETGENYGYTF. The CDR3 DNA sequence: TGTGCCAGCAGCTATGAGACAGGGGAAAACTATGGCTACACCTTC.

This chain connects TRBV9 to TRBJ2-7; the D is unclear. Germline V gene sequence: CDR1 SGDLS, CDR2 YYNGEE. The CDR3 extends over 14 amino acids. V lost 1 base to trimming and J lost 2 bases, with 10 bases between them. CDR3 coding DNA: TGTGCCAGCAGCGTACTAGTAATTCCCTACGAGCAGTACTTC. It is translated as CASSVLVIPYEQYF. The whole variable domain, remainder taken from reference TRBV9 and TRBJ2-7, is DSGVTQTPKHLITATGQRVTLRCSPRSGDLSVYWYQQSLDQGLQFLIQYYNGEERAKGNILERFSAQQFPDLHSELNLSSLELGDSALYFCASSVLVIPYEQYFGPGTRLTVT.